These 9 T cell receptor beta chains were sequenced from one sample in a study of CD8 T cells in Susac syndrome. RNA totalling about 0.45 to 1 ug underwent reverse transcription with random hexamers. A single record per CDR3 protein comes from TCRdb applying MiXCR to the immunoSEQ multiplex PCR reads. The table has about 130,000 distinct CDR3 sequences, around 94% seen once. The source material was CD8+ T cells from PBMCs. These receptors were collected from a human donor with Susac syndrome.

The V call is TRBV19, the J call TRBJ2-1; D call uncertain. Trimming took off 0 bases at V and 7 bases at J, with 4 bases between the two ends. The CDR3 loop spans 12 amino acids. Germline CDR1 LNHDA, CDR2 SQIVND (reference sequence). The CDR3 bases are TGTGCCAGTAGTATAGATGGGAATGAGCAGTTCTTC. The encoded protein is CASSIDGNEQFF.

This chain links TRBV15 with TRBJ2-6, with D uncertain. The CDR3 totals 15 residues. V shed 0 bases and J shed 0 bases, with 3 bases lying between them. CDR1 is LNHNV and CDR2 is YYDKDF in the germline V gene (reference sequence). Here the CDR3 DNA reads TGTGCCACCAGCAGAGAACACTCTGGGGCCAACGTCCTGACTTTC. It is translated as CATSREHSGANVLTF.

This chain joins TRBV19 and TRBJ2-7; TRBD2 might be the D (7 bases). The V gene's germline CDR1 is LNHDA and CDR2 SQIVND (reference sequence). The CDR3 consists of 15 residues. Trimming cost V 7 bases and J 2 bases, with 18 bases left between them. The CDR3 DNA sequence: TGTGCCAGTACCCCAGGCGCGGGGGCCGCCTACGAGCAGTACTTC. Residues: CASTPGAGAAYEQYF. The variable domain in full, with the rest retrieved from reference TRBV19 and TRBJ2-7, is DGGITQSPKYLFRKEGQNVTLSCEQNLNHDAMYWYRQDPGQGLRLIYYSQIVNDFQKGDIAEGYSVSREKKESFPLTVTSAQKNPTAFYLCASTPGAGAAYEQYFGPGTRLTVT.

This chain connects TRBV12-3 or TRBV12-4 to TRBJ1-2, with TRBD1 matching 8 bases. The J segment lost 7 bases and the V segment lost 10 bases, leaving 5 bases of the junction unmatched. This CDR3 is 11 amino acids long. CDR3 sequence (DNA): TGTGCCATTAGGACAGGGAGTGGCTACACCTTC. This sequence encodes CAIRTGSGYTF.

This chain joins TRBV29-1 and TRBJ1-1; tentatively, D is TRBD1 (5 bases). The CDR3 consists of 11 residues. Germline-derived CDR1 and CDR2 are SQVTM and ANQGSEA. Trimming took 5 bases from V and 11 from J, leaving 15 bases between them. The CDR3 DNA sequence: TGCAGCGTTCGGCAGGGCTCGGGGGCTTTCTTT. It is translated as CSVRQGSGAFF.

J is TRBJ1-2 and V is TRBV4-1; D remains ambiguous. The CDR3 covers 13 residues. Looked up from germline, CDR1 is MGHRA and CDR2 is YSYEKL. V was pared by 0 bases and J by 13 bases, with 15 bases between. This chain's CDR3 is CASSQDLMWWCTF. For the CDR3, the DNA is TGCGCCAGCAGCCAAGATCTAATGTGGTGGTGCACCTTC.

This chain joins TRBV5-6 and TRBJ2-1; 15 positions match TRBD2. In germline, CDR1 is SGHDT, CDR2 YYEEEE. Germline trimming cut 5 bases from V and 8 bases from J; bases unmatched to any gene: 8. This CDR3 has 16 residues. The CDR3 bases are TGTGCCAGCAGGTGGACTAGCGGGAGGGTGGGCGATGAGCAGTTCTTC. Protein: CASRWTSGRVGDEQFF.

The chain carries TRBV7-9 and TRBJ2-1; 9 bases line up with TRBD2. The germline V gene has CDR1 SEHNR and CDR2 FQNEAQ (reference sequence). CDR3 length: 16 amino acids. The junction had 11 bases not matched to a gene; V was cut back by 5 bases and J by 6 bases. The CDR3 protein is CASSPRTVAGVNEQFF. Written as DNA, the CDR3 is TGTGCCAGCAGCCCCCGAACGGTAGCGGGAGTCAATGAGCAGTTCTTC.

There are a few counts of this clonotype. The chain links TRBV4-2 to TRBJ2-4; 7 nucleotides line up with TRBD2. There are 15 residues in the CDR3. Germline V gene lookup returns CDR1 LGHNA and CDR2 YNFKEQ. After removal of 2 bases from V and 8 bases from J, the junction contained 9 bases not matched to a gene. The CDR3: CASSQSLGGYDIQYF. CDR3 DNA sequence: TGTGCCAGCAGCCAATCCCTGGGGGGGTACGACATTCAGTACTTC.